The clone carrying this T cell receptor beta chain has at least ten counts. Its antigen is currently unknown. The CDR3 totals 14 residues. The ends lost 6 bases at V and 12 bases at J; junction bases unmatched: 9. Germline values: CDR1 SGHTA, CDR2 FQGNSA. The data were taken from a study of identical twins. TCRdb passed the 5' RACE reads through MiXCR, listing each CDR3 protein once. The table includes over 200,000 distinct CDR3 sequences, roughly 10% detected once. Findings of the study overall: Insertions were fewer in abundant cord blood beta clonotypes, whereas memory repertoires showed none of this pattern.

Healthy Caucasian individuals made up all the donors. Sequencing input: memory T cells sorted from blood. This chain uses TRBV7-2 with TRBJ2-1; TRBD2 aligns across 12 bases. This TCR came from a man aged 50-59 years in good health. CDR3 in amino acids: CASSSSGRATMQFF. CDR3 in DNA: TGTGCCAGCAGTTCTAGCGGGAGGGCCACTATGCAGTTCTTC.